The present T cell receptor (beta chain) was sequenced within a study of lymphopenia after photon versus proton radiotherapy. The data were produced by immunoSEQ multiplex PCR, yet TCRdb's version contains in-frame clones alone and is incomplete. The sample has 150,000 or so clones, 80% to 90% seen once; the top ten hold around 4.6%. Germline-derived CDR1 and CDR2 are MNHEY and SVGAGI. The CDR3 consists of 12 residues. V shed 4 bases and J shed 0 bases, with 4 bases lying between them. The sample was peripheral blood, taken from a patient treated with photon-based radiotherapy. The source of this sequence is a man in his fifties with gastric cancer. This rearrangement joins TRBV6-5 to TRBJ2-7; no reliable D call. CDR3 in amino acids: CASSSSSYEQYF. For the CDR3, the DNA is TGTGCCAGCAGTTCAAGCTCCTACGAGCAGTACTTC.